These 23 T cell receptor beta chains share one sample of origin, sequenced in a study of T cell changes during pregnancy in multiple sclerosis. TCRdb's table, derived via immunoSEQ multiplex PCR, lists solely in-frame clones and lacks some. The sample yields about 110,000 clones, 80% to 95% seen once. The specimen was peripheral blood, collected in the third trimester of pregnancy. The receptors derive from a female donor with multiple sclerosis, enrolled in a pregnancy study.

CDR3 amino acids: CASSLVAGAVYEQYF. Written as DNA, the CDR3 is TGCGCCAGCAGCTTGGTAGCGGGGGCCGTATACGAGCAGTACTTC. The rearrangement uses TRBV5-1 and TRBJ2-7, with 9 bases lining up with TRBD2. Germline CDR1 reads SGHRS; CDR2 reads YFSETQ. This CDR3 spans 15 amino acids. Trimming at V came to 0 bases and at J to 4 bases, leaving 5 bases not matched to a gene.

This chain links TRBV5-1 with TRBJ2-1, with 8 bases fitting TRBD1. The CDR3 extends over 14 amino acids. V trimming: 1 base; J trimming: 3 bases; junction bases outside the gene matches: 0. The germline V gene encodes CDR1 SGHRS and CDR2 YFSETQ. CDR3: CASSLTGGYNEQFF. The CDR3 nucleotides read TGCGCCAGCAGCTTGACAGGGGGCTACAATGAGCAGTTCTTC. The full variable domain, its missing parts supplied by reference TRBV5-1 and TRBJ2-1, is KAGVTQTPRYLIKTRGQQVTLSCSPISGHRSVSWYQQTPGQGLQFLFEYFSETQRNKGNFPGRFSGRQFSNSRSEMNVSTLELGDSALYLCASSLTGGYNEQFFGPGTRLTVL.

The chain combines TRBV19 with TRBJ2-1, with 11 bases lining up with TRBD1. From germline, CDR1 is LNHDA and CDR2 SQIVND (reference sequence). V was clipped by 6 bases and J by 9 bases; unmatched bases: 7. The CDR3 totals 14 residues. The CDR3 coding sequence is TGTGCCAGTAGGGGGGACAGGGGGACGGGTGAGCAGTTCTTC. Encoded protein: CASRGDRGTGEQFF.

The chain uses TRBV6-6 and TRBJ2-5; TRBD2 is a possible D gene (5 bases). CDR3 size: 15 residues. V was cut by 5 bases and J by 1 base, with 14 bases left in between. Germline loops: CDR1 MNHNY, CDR2 SVGAGI (reference sequence). In DNA, the CDR3 is TGTGCCAGCAGTAATTACGCGGGCGTCCAAGAGACCCAGTACTTC. This translates into CASSNYAGVQETQYF.

The rearrangement uses TRBV7-9 and TRBJ1-4; 8 bases map to TRBD1. The V gene's germline CDR1 is SEHNR and CDR2 FQNEAQ (reference sequence). V shed 6 bases, J shed 8 bases, and the junction held 8 bases outside the gene matches. CDR3 length: 14 amino acids. The CDR3 is CASRSTGGQEKLFF. Here the CDR3 DNA reads TGTGCCAGCAGATCCACAGGGGGACAAGAAAAACTGTTTTTT.

The rearrangement joins TRBV7-2 to TRBJ2-5; TRBD2 matches 14 bases. V shed 5 bases, J shed 3 bases, and the junction held 5 bases outside the gene matches. The CDR3 totals 16 residues. In germline, CDR1 is SGHTA, CDR2 FQGNSA. The CDR3 reads CASSPGLAGGKETQYF. For the CDR3, the DNA is TGTGCCAGCAGCCCAGGACTAGCGGGAGGAAAAGAGACCCAGTACTTC.

The chain has TRBV30 and TRBJ1-2, with D possibly being TRBD1 (6 bases). CDR1 and CDR2 from the germline V gene are GTSNPN and SVGIG (reference sequence). Deletions cut 0 bases from V and 7 bases from J, with 18 bases between. The CDR3 totals 15 residues. The CDR3 DNA follows: TGTGCCTGGAGTGTTGTTGAAGGGACAAGGACTGGCTACACCTTC. Protein sequence: CAWSVVEGTRTGYTF.

The V gene is TRBV19, the J gene TRBJ2-3; TRBD2 agrees at 10 bases. The CDR3 runs 15 residues. V shed 5 bases, J shed 4 bases, and the junction held 6 bases outside the gene matches. Germline V CDR1 and CDR2: LNHDA, SQIVND (reference sequence). CDR3 residues: CASSFGTSVSDTQYF. CDR3 nucleotide sequence: TGTGCCAGTAGTTTCGGGACTAGCGTCTCAGATACGCAGTATTTT.

This clone was observed once. The rearrangement links TRBV6-6 to TRBJ2-2; 7 bases line up with TRBD2. Trimming removed 5 bases from V and 8 bases from J; junction bases left unmatched: 14. The CDR3 runs 16 residues. Germline V gene lookup returns CDR1 MNHNY and CDR2 SVGAGI (reference sequence). The DNA for the CDR3 is TGTGCCAGCAGTCCCCGGGAGGCAGCTACTGCGGGGGAGCTGTTTTTT. This encodes CASSPREAATAGELFF.

This rearrangement joins TRBV6-5 to TRBJ2-3; no clear D. This CDR3 has 13 residues. V was clipped by 0 bases and J by 5 bases, with 6 bases between them. Germline V gene lookup returns CDR1 MNHEY and CDR2 SVGAGI. The CDR3 DNA reads as TGTGCCAGCAGTTACTCAGTTAGAGATACGCAGTATTTT. This gives the protein CASSYSVRDTQYF.

This sequence joins TRBV6-1 and TRBJ2-5; TRBD2 might be the D (6 bases). Trimming removed 2 bases from V and 4 bases from J, with 14 bases in between. CDR3 length: 15 residues. CDR1 and CDR2 (germline): MNHNS, SASEGT. The CDR3 loop reads CASSEKRWEAETQYF. As DNA, the CDR3 is TGTGCCAGCAGTGAAAAAAGGTGGGAGGCAGAGACCCAGTACTTC.

The chain links TRBV19 to TRBJ1-2, with D maybe TRBD1 (6 bases). Trimming took off 7 bases at V and 7 bases at J, with 10 bases between the two ends. The CDR3 is made up of 11 amino acids. Per the germline V gene, CDR1 is LNHDA and CDR2 is SQIVND (reference sequence). The CDR3 region has the DNA TGTGCCAGTACAGGGGCCTTTGGCTACACCTTC. It translates to CASTGAFGYTF. Combining the CDR3 with reference TRBV19 and TRBJ1-2 gives the whole variable domain DGGITQSPKYLFRKEGQNVTLSCEQNLNHDAMYWYRQDPGQGLRLIYYSQIVNDFQKGDIAEGYSVSREKKESFPLTVTSAQKNPTAFYLCASTGAFGYTFGSGTRLTVV.

This chain joins TRBV6-6 and TRBJ1-1, with 10 bases aligning to TRBD1. The CDR3 is 16 residues long. CDR1 MNHNY and CDR2 SVGAGI come from the germline V gene (reference sequence). Losses at the gene ends were 4 bases for V and 2 bases for J; bases not matched to a gene: 7. CDR3 region: CASSSGTGAINTEAFF. The CDR3 DNA is TGTGCCAGCAGTTCCGGGACAGGGGCAATCAACACTGAAGCTTTCTTT.

The chain is built from TRBV7-9 and TRBJ1-1; no clear D gene. CDR1 and CDR2 (germline): SEHNR, FQNEAQ (reference sequence). The V end lost 4 bases, the J end lost 1 base, and 13 bases lay between the germline ends. This CDR3 is 15 amino acids long. The CDR3 DNA reads as TGTGCCAGCAGCTCAGGTGGGCATACGAACACTGAAGCTTTCTTT. Amino acids: CASSSGGHTNTEAFF.

V and J are TRBV9 and TRBJ2-6; 9 bases map to TRBD2. Unmatched junction bases numbered 0, after V lost 3 bases and J lost 2 bases. The CDR3 has 15 amino acids. Germline CDR1 reads SGDLS; CDR2 reads YYNGEE. The CDR3 DNA reads TGTGCCAGCAGCGGCGGGGGGGCTGGGGCCAACGTCCTGACTTTC. Translation gives CASSGGGAGANVLTF.

This chain connects TRBV6-6 to TRBJ1-5, with 7 bases that match TRBD1. J gave up 3 bases and V 5 bases, and 10 bases lay outside the gene matches. The CDR3 loop spans 16 amino acids. CDR1 is MNHNY, CDR2 SVGAGI, per germline (reference sequence). CDR3 in DNA: TGTGCCAGCAGTGTCGCCGGGACAGACGACAATCAGCCCCAGCATTTT. The encoded protein is CASSVAGTDDNQPQHF.

CDR3 sequence reads: CASSLTGATEAFF. The CDR3 DNA follows: TGTGCCAGCAGCCTGACAGGGGCCACTGAAGCTTTCTTT. V gene TRBV7-3 combines with J gene TRBJ1-1, with 8 bases identical to TRBD1. Trimming cost V 5 bases and J 4 bases; bases outside gene matches: 3. Germline V CDR1 and CDR2: SGHTA, FQGTGA. The CDR3 is 13 amino acids. The full variable domain, in which reference TRBV7-3 and TRBJ1-1 provide the parts outside the CDR3, is GAGVSQTPSNKVTEKGKYVELRCDPISGHTALYWYRQSLGQGPEFLIYFQGTGAADDSGLPNDRFFAVRPEGSVSTLKIQRTERGDSAVYLCASSLTGATEAFFGQGTRLTVV.

This clone was recorded only once. This chain uses TRBV28 with TRBJ2-6; the D is unclear. The CDR3 is 17 residues long. The germline V gene has CDR1 MDHEN and CDR2 SYDVKM. Between the trimmed V and J ends, which lost 4 bases and 0 bases, there was a span of 13 bases. The CDR3 bases are TGTGCCAGCAGTTATGCAGGTTTTTTCTCTGGGGCCAACGTCCTGACTTTC. As protein: CASSYAGFFSGANVLTF.

The chain employs TRBV5-1 and TRBJ2-7; the match to TRBD1 covers 10 bases. After removal of 0 bases from V and 10 bases from J, the junction contained 4 bases not matched to a gene. This CDR3 is built from 13 residues. The germline V gene encodes CDR1 SGHRS and CDR2 YFSETQ. CDR3 sequence reads: CASSLEGQGRQYF. In DNA form, the CDR3 reads TGCGCCAGCAGCTTGGAGGGACAGGGGCGCCAGTACTTC. The variable domain in full, completed from reference TRBV5-1 and TRBJ2-7, reads KAGVTQTPRYLIKTRGQQVTLSCSPISGHRSVSWYQQTPGQGLQFLFEYFSETQRNKGNFPGRFSGRQFSNSRSEMNVSTLELGDSALYLCASSLEGQGRQYFGPGTRLTVT.

This chain uses TRBV23-1 with TRBJ2-5; TRBD1 matches at 9 bases. TRBV23-1 is reported as an ORF; its role is uncertain. The CDR3 sequence is 16 residues long. V lost 4 bases to trimming and J lost 3 bases; unmatched junction nucleotides: 9. The CDR3 region is CASSRNRGLNKETQYF. For the CDR3, the DNA is TGCGCCAGCAGTCGCAACAGGGGGCTCAATAAAGAGACCCAGTACTTC.

This sequence joins TRBV6-1 and TRBJ2-7; tentatively, D is TRBD1 (5 bases). Germline CDR1 MNHNS, CDR2 SASEGT. This CDR3 region has 13 residues. Deletions cut 3 bases from V and 6 bases from J, with 12 bases between. CDR3 in amino acids: CASSDSMGPEQYF. The CDR3 DNA is TGTGCCAGCAGTGATAGTATGGGGCCCGAGCAGTACTTC.

The rearrangement links TRBV19 to TRBJ2-2; 7 bases fit TRBD2. Germline V gene lookup returns CDR1 LNHDA and CDR2 SQIVND (reference sequence). Trimming cost V 3 bases and J 7 bases; bases outside gene matches: 5. CDR3 length: 14 amino acids. In DNA, the CDR3 is TGTGCCAGTAGTATCACTAGCGCCGGCGGGGAGCTGTTTTTT. Translating gives CASSITSAGGELFF.

This clone was counted a single time. The rearrangement joins TRBV5-5 to TRBJ2-3; TRBD2 agrees at 7 bases. Germline CDR1 is SGHKS and CDR2 is YYEKEE (reference sequence). This CDR3 is 18 amino acids long. V dropped 2 bases and J dropped 0; count of bases not matched to a gene: 12. CDR3 coding DNA: TGTGCCAGCAGCTTAGGAGCCCTCCTAGCGGAGAGCACAGATACGCAGTATTTT. Translation: CASSLGALLAESTDTQYF.